Sequencing of this T cell receptor (beta chain) was carried out in a study of blood T cell repertoires in COVID-19. Study background: COVID-19 samples collected from the United States, Italy and Spain covered acute and convalescent phases. PBMCs, B-cell-depleted T cells, or T cells provided the cDNA or gDNA that made up the material.

Trimming removed 5 bases at V and 3 bases at J, with 7 bases between. CDR3 size: 13 residues. Germline CDR1 is KGHDR and CDR2 is SFDVKD. As processed by the authors: Estimates of nucleated cell counts were drawn from the amplification of reference gene primers. TCRdb keeps only in-frame clones here, not all; method: immunoSEQ multiplex PCR. V and J calls and clone size are as listed in that table; D and trimming were resolved from the DNA. The table records 55,000 to 80,000 clones, approximately 88% of them present only once. The sequence was collected from a human donor in a cohort sampled during active COVID-19. The chain uses TRBV24-1 and TRBJ1-5; unclear D gene. What was sequenced was peripheral blood. The CDR3 loop reads CATSGTINQPQHF. The DNA for the CDR3 is TGTGCCACCAGTGGTACTATCAATCAGCCCCAGCATTTT.